Listed here are 16 T cell receptor beta chains from one sample, sequenced in a study of identical twins. Each CDR3 protein gets one entry after TCRdb re-called the 5' RACE reads with MiXCR. The sample records around 1.7 million distinct CDR3 sequences, around 33% being singletons. Specimen: cord blood. These receptors came from a newborn girl in good health.

The rearrangement uses TRBV6-5 and TRBJ2-1; 8 bases match TRBD1. This CDR3 contains 15 residues. V trimming: 2 bases; J trimming: 13 bases; junction bases outside the gene matches: 13. The germline CDR1 and CDR2 sequences are MNHEY and SVGAGI. The DNA for the CDR3 is TGTGCCAGCAGTTACGACAGGGGCTTGCGTGAGACCCAGTTCTTC. Protein: CASSYDRGLRETQFF.

This clonotype was detected a few times. The gene calls are TRBV13 and TRBJ2-3; D is possibly TRBD2 (5 bases). The CDR3 extends over 15 amino acids. V lost 2 bases to trimming and J lost 3 bases, with 12 bases between them. CDR1 and CDR2 from the germline V gene are PRHDT and FYEKMQ (reference sequence). CDR3 sequence (DNA): TGTGCCAGCAGCTTAACGTCACCGGGGACAGATACGCAGTATTTT. It yields the protein CASSLTSPGTDTQYF.

J is TRBJ1-2 and V is TRBV12-3 or TRBV12-4; D unclear. The length of the CDR3 is 12 residues. Trimming pared 3 bases from V and 12 bases from J, leaving 14 bases between. CDR3 bases: TGTGCCAGCAGTTTGACGGGGTGGGAGCACACCTTC. It is translated as CASSLTGWEHTF.

This clonotype has at least ten counts. The V call is TRBV5-1, the J call TRBJ1-2, with D perhaps matching TRBD1 (6 bases). The CDR3 is 12 amino acids. CDR1 and CDR2 (germline): SGHRS, YFSETQ. Trimming removed 5 bases at V and 4 bases at J, with 9 bases between. The CDR3 spells CASRQGTYGYTF. CDR3 nucleotide sequence: TGCGCCAGCAGACAGGGTACCTATGGCTACACCTTC.

The sample holds a few counts of this clonotype. The rearrangement joins TRBV28 to TRBJ1-4; perhaps TRBD1 as D (6 bases). This CDR3 is built from 17 residues. V was trimmed by 6 bases and J by 2 bases, leaving 19 bases between them. From germline, CDR1 is MDHEN and CDR2 SYDVKM. CDR3 sequence (DNA): TGTGCCAGCAGCCTCATTCGGGACACATCCACTAATGAAAAACTGTTTTTT. Amino acid sequence: CASSLIRDTSTNEKLFF.

The V and J genes are TRBV2 and TRBJ1-2; D possibly corresponds to TRBD1 (5 bases). Germline V gene data show CDR1 as SNHLY and CDR2 as FYNNEI. V lost 11 bases, J lost 2 bases, and 12 bases lay in between. The CDR3 is 12 residues long. DNA of the CDR3: TGTGCCCGCCAGGGAGACAACTATGGCTACACCTTC. Translation gives CARQGDNYGYTF. Looking up the rest from reference TRBV2 and TRBJ1-2 gives the full variable domain: EPEVTQTPSHQVTQMGQEVILRCVPISNHLYFYWYRQILGQKVEFLVSFYNNEISEKSEIFDDQFSVERPDGSNFTLKIRSTKLEDSAMYFCARQGDNYGYTFGSGTRLTVV.

The CDR3 loop reads CASSLSFVAGDSYEQYF. Here the CDR3 DNA reads TGCGCCAGCAGTCTTAGCTTTGTAGCGGGGGACTCCTACGAGCAGTACTTC. The chain combines TRBV5-1 with TRBJ2-7, with TRBD2 matching over 9 bases. Germline CDR1 and CDR2: SGHRS and YFSETQ. V was pared by 5 bases and J by 0 bases, with 12 bases of the junction left unmatched. CDR3 size: 17 residues.

Only a few counts were recorded for this clonotype. This chain links TRBV28 with TRBJ2-4; D perhaps matches TRBD1 (6 bases). The length of the CDR3 is 14 residues. The germline CDR1 and CDR2 sequences are MDHEN and SYDVKM. Trimming stripped 7 bases from V and 3 bases from J, with 13 bases between. The CDR3 DNA reads TGTGCCAGCACCATTCAGGGGTTCAAAAACATTCAGTACTTC. This encodes CASTIQGFKNIQYF. Using reference TRBV28 and TRBJ2-4 for the parts outside the CDR3, the full variable domain is DVKVTQSSRYLVKRTGEKVFLECVQDMDHENMFWYRQDPGLGLRLIYFSYDVKMKEKGDIPEGYSVSREKKERFSLILESASTNQTSMYLCASTIQGFKNIQYFGAGTRLSVL.

The CDR3 DNA is TGTGCCAGCAGTCCCCAGACAGGGGCTCGTTCACCCCTCCACTTT. This translates into CASSPQTGARSPLHF. This chain joins TRBV28 and TRBJ1-6; the match to TRBD1 covers 8 bases. Per the germline V gene, CDR1 is MDHEN and CDR2 is SYDVKM. V gave up 5 bases and J gave up 9 bases; unmatched junction bases: 9. The CDR3 spans 15 residues.

This clonotype was counted only a few times. V gene TRBV25-1 combines with J gene TRBJ2-7, with D perhaps given as TRBD1 or TRBD2 (5 bases each). Germline lookup yields CDR1 MGHDK and CDR2 SYGVNS. The CDR3 runs to 15 residues. Trimming cost V 3 bases and J 0 bases, with 12 bases left between them. The CDR3: CASSDPGRTSYEQYF. The CDR3 coding sequence is TGTGCCAGCAGTGACCCAGGGAGAACCTCCTACGAGCAGTACTTC.

In its sample, this clonotype was seen once. The chain has TRBV10-1 and TRBJ2-5, with 7 bases lining up with TRBD2. This CDR3 is 18 amino acids long. Germline V CDR1 and CDR2: WNHNN, SYGVQD (reference sequence). Trimming at V came to 3 bases and at J to 11 bases, leaving 24 bases not matched to a gene. Here the CDR3 DNA reads TGCGCCAGCAGTGACCCTCTAGCGAGTAGCGGGCCTTACAATGAGCAGTACTTC. Translation gives CASSDPLASSGPYNEQYF.

The chain combines TRBV21-1 with TRBJ2-4; the D call in the table, TRBD2, was not verified against the DNA. Gene TRBJ2-7 matches the end of the DNA better, so the J call may be wrong. TRBV21-1 is a listed pseudogene. The CDR3 is 16 residues long. CDR3 in amino acids: CASSTRTSGVFYEQYF. The CDR3 DNA reads TGTGCCAGCAGCACCCGGACTAGCGGGGTCTTCTACGAGCAGTACTTC.

CDR3 region: CASSTRGEQFF. The CDR3 DNA reads TGTGCCAGCAGCACCCGAGGAGAGCAGTTCTTC. The J gene is TRBJ2-1, the V gene TRBV5-4; D ambiguous. This CDR3 contains 11 residues. Trimming took off 4 bases at V and 10 bases at J, with 9 bases between the two ends. CDR1 SGHNT and CDR2 YYREEE come from the germline V gene (reference sequence).

V and J are TRBV9 and TRBJ1-2; D is unresolved. Trimming took off 3 bases at V and 0 bases at J, with 15 bases between the two ends. CDR1 SGDLS and CDR2 YYNGEE come from the germline V gene. The CDR3 is made up of 16 amino acids. This chain's CDR3 is CASSALGGSPNYGYTF. CDR3 bases: TGTGCCAGCAGCGCCCTTGGAGGTTCGCCTAACTATGGCTACACCTTC.

This chain links TRBV2 with TRBJ1-2; D is unclear. Germline CDR1 reads SNHLY; CDR2 reads FYNNEI. V dropped 10 bases and J dropped 9 bases, with 18 bases sitting between them. This CDR3 is built from 12 residues. CDR3 in DNA: TGTGCCACCCGAGGCAAAAGAGTTAGCTACACCTTC. Protein sequence: CATRGKRVSYTF.

CDR3 region: CASSPLGPDRVHEQFF. CDR3 nucleotide sequence: TGTGCCAGCAGTCCCCTCGGACCGGACAGGGTCCATGAGCAGTTCTTC. The chain combines TRBV12-3 or TRBV12-4 with TRBJ2-1; 8 bases are shared with TRBD1. This CDR3 comprises 16 residues. V lost 5 bases and J lost 8; bases outside the gene matches: 14.